This entry lists 25 T cell receptor beta chains sequenced from one sample in a study of blood T cell repertoires in COVID-19. The method was immunoSEQ multiplex PCR; TCRdb's version includes in-frame clones alone and lacks a portion of them. Found here are about 300,000 clones, around 92% of them singletons; the top ten hold less than 3.5%. The specimen was PBMCs or T cells enriched from blood (not recorded which). The receptors originated from a woman between 50 and 59 years old who had been exposed to COVID-19.

The rearrangement joins TRBV7-9 to TRBJ1-6; D is unclear. CDR1 is SEHNR and CDR2 is FQNEAQ in the germline V gene (reference sequence). The V end lost 6 bases, the J end lost 6 bases, and 15 bases lay between the germline ends. The CDR3 runs 15 residues. The CDR3 sequence: CASSPVELLNSPLHF. CDR3 nucleotides: TGTGCCAGCAGTCCTGTAGAATTGCTTAATTCACCCCTCCACTTT.

This chain links TRBV5-1 with TRBJ2-2, with unresolved D. Germline-derived CDR1 and CDR2 are SGHRS and YFSETQ. Trimming removed 1 base at V and 3 bases at J, with 7 bases between. This CDR3 has 14 residues. This CDR3 is CASSLRQDTGELFF. CDR3 DNA: TGCGCCAGCAGCTTGAGGCAGGACACCGGGGAGCTGTTTTTT. Based on the CDR3 plus reference TRBV5-1 and TRBJ2-2, the full variable domain is KAGVTQTPRYLIKTRGQQVTLSCSPISGHRSVSWYQQTPGQGLQFLFEYFSETQRNKGNFPGRFSGRQFSNSRSEMNVSTLELGDSALYLCASSLRQDTGELFFGEGSRLTVL.

The rearrangement joins TRBV6-1 to TRBJ1-5; D unclear. CDR3 size: 16 residues. Trimming pared 0 bases from V and 4 bases from J, leaving 13 bases between. CDR1 is MNHNS, CDR2 SASEGT, per germline. The CDR3 loop reads CASSEAFSGTNQPQHF. CDR3 DNA sequence: TGTGCCAGCAGTGAAGCCTTTTCGGGAACAAATCAGCCCCAGCATTTT.

As regards this clone: At one end the junction does not follow the germline gene, possibly because of a read error. This rearrangement joins TRBV7-7 to TRBJ2-7; TRBD2 might be the D (5 bases). The CDR3 runs 15 residues. Germline loops: CDR1 SSHAT, CDR2 FNYEAQ (reference sequence). CDR3 bases: TGTGCTAGCAGCTTGGCCGGGGTCCATTCCTACGAGCAGTACTTC. Residues: CASSLAGVHSYEQYF.

V and J are TRBV24-1 and TRBJ2-1; tentative D call: TRBD1 (6 bases). From germline, CDR1 is KGHDR and CDR2 SFDVKD. The CDR3 is made up of 13 amino acids. Trimming shortened V by 4 bases and J by 10 bases, and 13 bases separated the two germline ends. This CDR3 is CATSEVDSLEQFF. CDR3 nucleotides: TGTGCCACCAGTGAAGTGGACAGCCTCGAGCAGTTCTTC.

The rearrangement uses TRBV18 and TRBJ2-4, with D maybe TRBD2 (6 bases). The germline CDR1 and CDR2 sequences are KGHSH and LQKENI. Trimming removed 6 bases at V and 7 bases at J, with 16 bases between. The CDR3 extends over 14 amino acids. For the CDR3, the DNA is TGTGCCAGCTCCCTGGGCACCAGCGGGAACATTCAGTACTTC. It yields the protein CASSLGTSGNIQYF.

This clone was recorded once. This chain joins TRBV4-2 and TRBJ2-1; 10 bases are shared with TRBD1. The CDR3 consists of 18 residues. V lost 4 bases and J lost 3; bases outside the gene matches: 12. Per germline, CDR1 LGHNA and CDR2 YNFKEQ. CDR3 residues: CASSRRTGGSKDYNEQFF. The DNA for the CDR3 is TGTGCCAGCAGCCGACGGACAGGGGGATCCAAGGACTACAATGAGCAGTTCTTC.

This sequence joins TRBV5-1 and TRBJ1-6; weak D call: TRBD1 (5 bases). Germline assignment: CDR1 SGHRS and CDR2 YFSETQ. There are 13 residues in the CDR3. CDR3 coding DNA: TGCGCTAGTGGGGCAGACTATAATTCACCCCTCCACTTT. Translated: CASGADYNSPLHF.

The chain employs TRBV12-3 or TRBV12-4 and TRBJ1-2; a possible D gene is TRBD1 (6 bases). Deletions cut 8 bases from V and 6 bases from J, with 13 bases between. This CDR3 spans 12 amino acids. The CDR3 spells CASVGGGNGYTF. For the CDR3, the DNA is TGTGCCAGCGTAGGGGGGGGGAATGGCTACACCTTC.

This sequence joins TRBV2 and TRBJ1-1, with a weak D call TRBD1 (6 bases). V gave up 0 bases and J gave up 7 bases, with 9 bases separating them. This CDR3 has 13 amino acids. Looked up from germline, CDR1 is SNHLY and CDR2 is FYNNEI. The CDR3 loop reads CASSEAGQLEAFF. For the CDR3, the DNA is TGTGCCAGCAGTGAAGCCGGACAGCTTGAAGCTTTCTTT.

This rearrangement joins TRBV2 to TRBJ2-5; D is possibly TRBD2 (5 bases). The CDR3 runs to 15 residues. V was shortened by 2 bases and J by 0 bases, with 10 bases between the two germline ends. CDR1 and CDR2 from the germline V gene are SNHLY and FYNNEI. The CDR3 region is CASSERKRNQETQYF. CDR3 bases: TGTGCCAGCAGTGAACGTAAGCGGAACCAAGAGACCCAGTACTTC.

V usage is TRBV13 and J usage is TRBJ1-2; the D is unclear. V was trimmed by 0 bases and J by 4 bases, leaving 9 bases between them. Germline V lookup: CDR1 PRHDT, CDR2 FYEKMQ (reference sequence). CDR3 length: 14 amino acids. Here the CDR3 reads CASSLGWQVYGYTF. The DNA for the CDR3 is TGTGCCAGCAGCTTAGGTTGGCAGGTCTATGGCTACACCTTC.

The V gene is TRBV10-3, the J gene TRBJ1-1; 7 positions match TRBD1. This CDR3 region has 14 residues. Germline V gene sequence: CDR1 ENHRY, CDR2 SYGVKD. J was trimmed by 5 bases and V by 6 bases; bases with no gene match: 9. The CDR3 bases are TGTGCCATCAGGAAAACAGGGGTTGAGACTGAAGCTTTCTTT. It is translated as CAIRKTGVETEAFF.

The chain links TRBV6-5 to TRBJ1-4; D might be TRBD1 (5 bases). V lost 7 bases and J 4 bases, leaving 13 bases between the germline ends. Germline CDR1 reads MNHEY; CDR2 reads SVGAGI. The CDR3 sequence is 14 residues long. In DNA form, the CDR3 reads TGTGCCAGCAAGGTTGGGGGGATTAATGAAAAACTGTTTTTT. Translating gives CASKVGGINEKLFF.

The chain combines TRBV18 with TRBJ1-3; D not resolved. Germline V gene data show CDR1 as KGHSH and CDR2 as LQKENI. This CDR3 has 13 amino acids. V gave up 2 bases and J gave up 2 bases, with 4 bases separating them. The CDR3 loop is CASSPLTGNTIYF. The CDR3 DNA reads TGTGCCAGCTCACCATTAACTGGAAACACCATATATTTT.

The chain joins TRBV6-5 to TRBJ1-1; 8 bases are a match to TRBD1. Looked up from germline, CDR1 is MNHEY and CDR2 is SVGAGI. With 7 bases clipped from V and 2 bases from J, the junction kept 9 bases outside the gene matches. The CDR3 runs to 15 residues. This CDR3 is CASKRTGSLNTEAFF. The CDR3 nucleotides are TGTGCCAGCAAACGGACAGGGTCGCTAAACACTGAAGCTTTCTTT.

J is TRBJ2-1 and V is TRBV2, with TRBD2 as a possible D gene (6 bases). V gave up 8 bases and J gave up 4 bases, with 12 bases separating them. The germline V gene has CDR1 SNHLY and CDR2 FYNNEI. The CDR3 totals 13 residues. CDR3 protein: CASGRGFYNEQFF. The CDR3 DNA reads TGTGCCAGCGGGCGGGGCTTTTACAATGAGCAGTTCTTC.

The V call is TRBV7-9, the J call TRBJ2-1, with TRBD1 identical over 7 bases. Trimming cost V 5 bases and J 10 bases; bases outside gene matches: 14. The CDR3 consists of 15 residues. The germline V gene has CDR1 SEHNR and CDR2 FQNEAQ (reference sequence). CDR3 loop: CASSAPEQGISEQFF. CDR3 DNA: TGTGCCAGCAGCGCCCCGGAACAGGGGATTAGCGAGCAGTTCTTC.

This CDR3 reads CAISEATGINEKLFF. CDR3 nucleotides: TGTGCCATCAGTGAGGCCACAGGGATTAATGAAAAACTGTTTTTT. The chain combines TRBV10-3 with TRBJ1-4; perhaps TRBD1 as D (6 bases). V dropped 2 bases and J dropped 4 bases, with 11 bases sitting between them. Germline V gene sequence: CDR1 ENHRY, CDR2 SYGVKD. The CDR3 consists of 15 residues.

This chain connects TRBV5-1 to TRBJ1-5, with D possibly TRBD1 on 5 matching bases. Germline assignment: CDR1 SGHRS and CDR2 YFSETQ. V was clipped by 4 bases and J by 1 base, with 9 bases between them. The CDR3 sequence is 14 residues long. The DNA for the CDR3 is TGCGCCAGCAGCCAGACAGAGAGCAATCAGCCCCAGCATTTT. Its translation is CASSQTESNQPQHF.

The J gene is TRBJ1-6, the V gene TRBV28; D perhaps matches TRBD1 (6 bases). V was pared by 6 bases and J by 7 bases, with 13 bases between. The CDR3 consists of 14 residues. Germline V CDR1 and CDR2: MDHEN, SYDVKM. CDR3 loop: CASRWTAENSPLHF. The DNA of the CDR3 is TGTGCCAGCAGATGGACAGCCGAGAATTCACCCCTCCACTTT.

This chain links TRBV9 with TRBJ1-1; TRBD1 agrees at 7 bases. The germline V gene encodes CDR1 SGDLS and CDR2 YYNGEE. V trimming: 0 bases; J trimming: 4 bases; junction bases outside the gene matches: 6. The CDR3 is 15 amino acids. The CDR3 region has the DNA TGTGCCAGCAGCGTAGAAGGGGACAGCGTCACTGAAGCTTTCTTT. It codes for CASSVEGDSVTEAFF.

The gene calls are TRBV7-9 and TRBJ2-7; D may be TRBD2 (6 bases). CDR1 and CDR2 from the germline V gene are SEHNR and FQNEAQ (reference sequence). The CDR3 runs to 15 residues. Trimming took off 5 bases at V and 2 bases at J, with 16 bases between the two ends. CDR3 residues: CASSALGGNPYEQYF. CDR3 nucleotide sequence: TGTGCCAGCAGCGCCCTTGGCGGGAATCCCTACGAGCAGTACTTC. The full variable domain, with the rest looked up from reference TRBV7-9 and TRBJ2-7, is DTGVSQNPRHKITKRGQNVTFRCDPISEHNRLYWYRQTLGQGPEFLTYFQNEAQLEKSRLLSDRFSAERPKGSFSTLEIQRTEQGDSAMYLCASSALGGNPYEQYFGPGTRLTVT.

This chain joins TRBV28 and TRBJ1-6, with D maybe TRBD1 (6 bases). The V end lost 10 bases, the J end lost 7 bases, and 20 bases lay between the germline ends. Germline V gene sequence: CDR1 MDHEN, CDR2 SYDVKM. The CDR3 totals 15 residues. The CDR3 DNA is TGTGCCACCAGGGAGGACAGTTTTGTAAATTCACCCCTCCACTTT. Its translation is CATREDSFVNSPLHF.

The rearrangement links TRBV28 to TRBJ1-3, with unresolved D. The germline V gene encodes CDR1 MDHEN and CDR2 SYDVKM. This CDR3 has 14 amino acids. Trimming removed 7 bases at V and 4 bases at J, with 14 bases between. Here the CDR3 reads CASMQAGGGNTIYF. The CDR3 nucleotides are TGTGCCAGCATGCAGGCAGGCGGGGGAAACACCATATATTTT.